This T cell receptor (beta chain) was sequenced for a study of early T cells in non-severe SARS-CoV-2 infection. As for the study in general: The authors sequenced bulk RNA from unsorted whole blood, leaving chains unpaired. Study findings and constraints: Comparison of clonotypes with VDJdb favored anti-spike CD8 responses while missing private and CD4 specificities.

The TCR library protocol was used to attach unique molecular identifiers. These identifiers were attached to individual cDNA molecules. Via MiXCR, TCRdb re-called the 5' RACE reads, giving one row per CDR3 protein. In the table there are roughly 83,000 distinct CDR3 sequences, less than 11% of which are singletons. Per germline, CDR1 MDHEN and CDR2 SYDVKM. There are 18 residues in the CDR3. The ends were cut back, 6 bases at V and 4 bases at J, with 27 bases in the middle. This clonotype was seen at least ten times. Its antigen is unidentified. Sequenced material: whole blood, taken at baseline. The chain recombines TRBV28 with TRBJ1-2; D possibly corresponds to TRBD1 (5 bases). This receptor was identified in an adult who was a healthcare worker with PCR-confirmed SARS-CoV-2 infection or an uninfected control (not recorded which). The CDR3 region is CASRRPPGRIIGGYGYTF. DNA of the CDR3: TGTGCCAGCAGGCGCCCCCCGGGACGGATCATCGGTGGCTATGGCTACACCTTC.